These 9 T cell receptor beta chains were sequenced from one sample in a study of T cell responses to AZD1222 COVID-19 vaccine. Clones were sequenced by immunoSEQ multiplex PCR, and TCRdb holds only the in-frame ones, with some missing. Among roughly 150,000 clones listed, 75% to 95% were seen once. The sequencing used peripheral blood, collected on day 0 of AZD1222 vaccination. Source of these receptors: an adult in good health.

The chain combines TRBV5-4 with TRBJ2-5; no reliable D call. The V end was cut by 6 bases, the J end by 2 bases, with 11 bases between. Germline CDR1 SGHNT, CDR2 YYREEE (reference sequence). The CDR3 loop spans 13 amino acids. DNA of the CDR3: TGTGCCAGCAAAGAGCTAGGGCAAGAGACCCAGTACTTC. Its translation: CASKELGQETQYF.

The CDR3 sequence is CASSQPPRGFYGYTF. The CDR3 DNA is TGCGCCAGCAGTCAACCGCCACGGGGCTTCTATGGCTACACCTTC. The rearrangement links TRBV23-1 to TRBJ1-2; tentatively, D is TRBD1 (5 bases). TRBV23-1 is given ORF status, its function remaining uncertain. Trimming removed 2 bases at V and 4 bases at J, with 14 bases between. The CDR3 has 15 amino acids.

The chain's CDR3 is CASSRADTQYF. The CDR3 DNA is TGTGCCAGCAGTAGAGCAGATACGCAGTATTTT. The V gene is TRBV12-3 or TRBV12-4, the J gene TRBJ2-3; D ambiguous. V was shortened by 5 bases and J by 4 bases, with 4 bases between the two germline ends. CDR3 length: 11 amino acids.

The chain recombines TRBV7-2 with TRBJ2-7; D assignment may be TRBD1 or TRBD2 (5 bases each). The CDR3 spans 14 residues. Germline loops: CDR1 SGHTA, CDR2 FQGNSA. V lost 1 base, J lost 3 bases, and 10 bases lay in between. The DNA of the CDR3 is TGTGCCAGCAGCTTAGTCCAGGGAGTCTACGAGCAGTACTTC. The encoded protein is CASSLVQGVYEQYF.

The J gene is TRBJ2-6, the V gene TRBV5-1, with TRBD1 matching over 7 bases. The trim removed 7 bases at V and 4 bases at J, leaving 5 bases unmatched. The CDR3 runs to 14 residues. Looked up from germline, CDR1 is SGHRS and CDR2 is YFSETQ. CDR3 protein: CASDRVLGANVLTF. Written as DNA, the CDR3 is TGCGCCAGCGACAGGGTTTTAGGGGCCAACGTCCTGACTTTC. Full variable domain (rest looked up from reference TRBV5-1 and TRBJ2-6): KAGVTQTPRYLIKTRGQQVTLSCSPISGHRSVSWYQQTPGQGLQFLFEYFSETQRNKGNFPGRFSGRQFSNSRSEMNVSTLELGDSALYLCASDRVLGANVLTFGAGSRLTVL.

V and J are TRBV27 and TRBJ2-5; perhaps TRBD2 as D (5 bases). V lost 5 bases to trimming and J lost 3 bases, with 25 bases between them. Per germline, CDR1 MNHEY and CDR2 SMNVEV (reference sequence). CDR3 length: 18 amino acids. CDR3 amino acids: CASSIRPSGMVPEETQYF. The CDR3 DNA follows: TGTGCCAGCAGTATACGACCGTCGGGGATGGTACCCGAAGAGACCCAGTACTTC.

The V gene is TRBV5-6, the J gene TRBJ1-2, with D possibly matching TRBD1 (6 bases). The CDR3 has 14 amino acids. The V and J ends lost 4 bases and 5 bases respectively, with 15 bases between them. CDR1 SGHDT and CDR2 YYEEEE come from the germline V gene. The CDR3 nucleotides are TGTGCCAGCAGCCCGGGGGCCCCCCCGTATGGCTACACCTTC. This sequence encodes CASSPGAPPYGYTF.

CDR3 coding DNA: TGTGCCAGCACGAAACAGGGAGGGGGTTCAATGAACACTGAAGCTTTCTTT. This sequence encodes CASTKQGGGSMNTEAFF. The chain is built from TRBV7-2 and TRBJ1-1; D is perhaps TRBD1 (6 bases). The V end lost 7 bases, the J end lost 0 bases, and 21 bases lay between the germline ends. The CDR3 runs 17 residues. Per the germline V gene, CDR1 is SGHTA and CDR2 is FQGNSA.

This clone was detected a few times. This chain links TRBV18 with TRBJ1-1, with a possible D match to TRBD1 (6 bases). Trimming shortened V by 4 bases and J by 1 base, and 19 bases separated the two germline ends. Germline CDR1 reads KGHSH; CDR2 reads LQKENI. The CDR3 covers 17 residues. The CDR3 coding sequence is TGTGCCAGCTCACAGTTGCCTATGGCAGGGGAGAACACTGAAGCTTTCTTT. It yields the protein CASSQLPMAGENTEAFF.